Included here is one TCR beta chain sequence, with context. The antigen remains undetermined. A sample-barcoded 5' primer and a J-beta primer mix were used in a second PCR of about 7 to 12 cycles. From the 5' RACE reads, TCRdb called clonotypes with MiXCR, one entry per CDR3 protein. This sample has roughly 800,000 distinct CDR3 sequences; about 48% occur once, and the top ten carry approximately 40%. There were at least 5 micrograms of total RNA extracted from every sample. This sample stems from a study of blood T cells in healthy people across ages. Findings and limits, study-wide: The unsorted PBMCs prevented any conclusive comparison of naive versus antigen-experienced cells. Diversity was estimated from one million T cells, and these estimates were considered underestimates.

Germline CDR1 is DFQATT and CDR2 is SNEGSKA (reference sequence). The CDR3 consists of 13 residues. Trimming cost V 2 bases and J 1 base, with 8 bases left between them. The V gene is TRBV20-1, the J gene TRBJ1-1; no firm D call. The sequencing sample was made of blood. The clonotype originates from an elderly man in good health. CDR3 DNA: TGCAGTGCTAGAAGAGATGCGAACACTGAAGCTTTCTTT. It translates to CSARRDANTEAFF.